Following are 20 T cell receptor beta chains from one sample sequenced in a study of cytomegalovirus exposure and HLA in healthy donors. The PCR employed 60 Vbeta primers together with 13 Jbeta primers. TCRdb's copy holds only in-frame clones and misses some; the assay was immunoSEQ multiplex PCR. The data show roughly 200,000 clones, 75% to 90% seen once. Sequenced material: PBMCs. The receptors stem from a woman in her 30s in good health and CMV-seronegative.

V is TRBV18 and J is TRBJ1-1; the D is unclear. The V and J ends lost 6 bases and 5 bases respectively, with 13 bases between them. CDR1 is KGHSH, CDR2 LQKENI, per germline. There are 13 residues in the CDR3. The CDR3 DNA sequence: TGTGCCAGCTCGGCCGCAGCGGAGACTGAAGCTTTCTTT. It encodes CASSAAAETEAFF.

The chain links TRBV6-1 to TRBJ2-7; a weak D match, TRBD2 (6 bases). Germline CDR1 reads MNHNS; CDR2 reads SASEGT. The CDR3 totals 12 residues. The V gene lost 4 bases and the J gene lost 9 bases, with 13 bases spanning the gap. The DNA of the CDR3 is TGTGCCAGCAGTGGCGACGAGGGAGGGCAGTACTTC. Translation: CASSGDEGGQYF.

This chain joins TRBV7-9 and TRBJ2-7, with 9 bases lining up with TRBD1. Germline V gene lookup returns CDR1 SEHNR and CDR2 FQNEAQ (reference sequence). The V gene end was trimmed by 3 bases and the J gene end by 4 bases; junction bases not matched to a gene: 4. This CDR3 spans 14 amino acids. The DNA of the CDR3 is TGTGCCAGCAGCTTCGGGACAGGGACATACGAGCAGTACTTC. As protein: CASSFGTGTYEQYF.

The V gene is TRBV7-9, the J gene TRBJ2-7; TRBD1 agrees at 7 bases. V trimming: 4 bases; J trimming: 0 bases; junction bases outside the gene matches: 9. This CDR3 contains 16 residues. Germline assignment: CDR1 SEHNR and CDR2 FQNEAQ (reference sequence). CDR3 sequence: CASSSSRGTVSYEQYF. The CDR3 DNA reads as TGTGCCAGCAGCTCGAGCAGAGGGACAGTCTCCTACGAGCAGTACTTC.

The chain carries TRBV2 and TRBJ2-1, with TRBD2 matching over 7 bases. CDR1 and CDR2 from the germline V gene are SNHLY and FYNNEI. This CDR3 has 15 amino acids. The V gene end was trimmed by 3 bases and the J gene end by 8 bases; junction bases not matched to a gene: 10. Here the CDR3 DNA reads TGTGCCAGCAGTGAGGTAGCGGGCGCTTTTTATGAGCAGTTCTTC. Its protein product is CASSEVAGAFYEQFF.

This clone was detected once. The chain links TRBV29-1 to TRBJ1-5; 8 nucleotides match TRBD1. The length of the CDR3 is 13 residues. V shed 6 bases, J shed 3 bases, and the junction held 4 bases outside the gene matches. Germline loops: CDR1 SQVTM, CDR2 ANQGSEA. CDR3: CSVATGVNQPQHF. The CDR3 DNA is TGCAGCGTGGCGACAGGGGTCAATCAGCCCCAGCATTTT.

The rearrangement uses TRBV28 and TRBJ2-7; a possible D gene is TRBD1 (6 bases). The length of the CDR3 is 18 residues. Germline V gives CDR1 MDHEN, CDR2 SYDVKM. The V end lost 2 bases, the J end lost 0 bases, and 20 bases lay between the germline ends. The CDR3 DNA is TGTGCCAGCAGTTTACCTTATAACCGGGACACAAACTCCTACGAGCAGTACTTC. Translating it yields CASSLPYNRDTNSYEQYF. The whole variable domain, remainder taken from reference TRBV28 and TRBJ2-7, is DVKVTQSSRYLVKRTGEKVFLECVQDMDHENMFWYRQDPGLGLRLIYFSYDVKMKEKGDIPEGYSVSREKKERFSLILESASTNQTSMYLCASSLPYNRDTNSYEQYFGPGTRLTVT.

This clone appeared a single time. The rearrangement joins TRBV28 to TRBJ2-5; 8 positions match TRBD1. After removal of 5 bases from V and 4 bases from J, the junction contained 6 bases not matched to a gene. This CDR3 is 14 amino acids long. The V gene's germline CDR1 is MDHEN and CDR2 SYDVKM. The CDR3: CASSPRDRIETQYF. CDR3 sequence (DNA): TGTGCCAGCAGTCCCCGGGACAGGATAGAGACCCAGTACTTC.

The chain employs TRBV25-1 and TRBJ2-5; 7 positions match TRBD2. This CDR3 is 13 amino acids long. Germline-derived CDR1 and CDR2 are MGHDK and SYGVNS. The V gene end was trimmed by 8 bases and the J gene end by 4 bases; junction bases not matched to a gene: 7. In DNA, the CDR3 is TGTGCCAGCGCTGGACTAGGGAGAGAGACCCAGTACTTC. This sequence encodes CASAGLGRETQYF.

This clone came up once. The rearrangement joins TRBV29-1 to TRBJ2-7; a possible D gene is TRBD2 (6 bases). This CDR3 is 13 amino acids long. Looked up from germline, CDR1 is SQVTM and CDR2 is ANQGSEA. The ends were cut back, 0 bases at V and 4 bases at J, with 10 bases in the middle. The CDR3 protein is CSVEEEGTYEQYF. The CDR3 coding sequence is TGCAGCGTTGAAGAAGAAGGGACTTACGAGCAGTACTTC.

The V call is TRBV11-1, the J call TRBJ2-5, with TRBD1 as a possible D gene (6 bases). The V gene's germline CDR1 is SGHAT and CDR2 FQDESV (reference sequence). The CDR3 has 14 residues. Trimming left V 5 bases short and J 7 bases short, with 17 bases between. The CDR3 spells CASSQQGPSGTQYF. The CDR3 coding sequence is TGTGCCAGCAGCCAACAGGGTCCTAGTGGGACCCAGTACTTC.

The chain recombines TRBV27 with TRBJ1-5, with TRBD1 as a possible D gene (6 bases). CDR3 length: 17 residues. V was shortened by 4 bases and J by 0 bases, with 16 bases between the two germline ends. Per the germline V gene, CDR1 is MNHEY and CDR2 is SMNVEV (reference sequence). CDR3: CASSSGTPINSNQPQHF. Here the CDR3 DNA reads TGTGCCAGCAGTTCCGGGACACCGATCAATAGCAATCAGCCCCAGCATTTT.

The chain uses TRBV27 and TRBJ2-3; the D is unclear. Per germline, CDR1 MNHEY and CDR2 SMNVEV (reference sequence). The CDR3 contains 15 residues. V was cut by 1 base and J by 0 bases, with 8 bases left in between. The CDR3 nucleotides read TGTGCCAGCAGTTTATGGCCCCTTAGCACAGATACGCAGTATTTT. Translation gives CASSLWPLSTDTQYF.

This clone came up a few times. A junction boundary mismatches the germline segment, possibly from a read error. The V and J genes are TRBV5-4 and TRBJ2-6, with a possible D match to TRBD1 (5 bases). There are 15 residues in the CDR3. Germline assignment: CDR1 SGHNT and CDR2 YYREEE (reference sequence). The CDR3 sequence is CASTLGLWGANVLTF. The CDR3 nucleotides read TGTGCCAGCACCTTGGGGCTTTGGGGGGCCAACGTCCTGACTTTC.

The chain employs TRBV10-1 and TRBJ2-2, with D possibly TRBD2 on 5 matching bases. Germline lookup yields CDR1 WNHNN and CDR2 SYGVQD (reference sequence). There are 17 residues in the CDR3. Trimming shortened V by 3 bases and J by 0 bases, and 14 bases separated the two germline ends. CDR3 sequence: CASSDRLLGSNTGELFF. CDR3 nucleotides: TGCGCCAGCAGTGATAGACTACTTGGATCGAACACCGGGGAGCTGTTTTTT.

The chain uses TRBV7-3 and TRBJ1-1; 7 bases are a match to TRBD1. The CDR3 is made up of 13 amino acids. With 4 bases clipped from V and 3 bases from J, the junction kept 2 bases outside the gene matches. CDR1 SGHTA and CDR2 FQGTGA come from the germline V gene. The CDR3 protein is CASSSGGHTEAFF. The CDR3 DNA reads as TGTGCCAGCAGCTCAGGGGGGCACACTGAAGCTTTCTTT.

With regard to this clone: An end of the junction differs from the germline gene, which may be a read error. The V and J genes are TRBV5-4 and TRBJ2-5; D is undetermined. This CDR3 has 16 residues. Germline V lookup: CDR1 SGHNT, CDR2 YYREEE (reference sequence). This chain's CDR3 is CASSYLPINGRETQYF. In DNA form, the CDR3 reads TGTGCCAGCAGCTATCTACCCATCAATGGCCGAGAGACTCAGTACTTC.

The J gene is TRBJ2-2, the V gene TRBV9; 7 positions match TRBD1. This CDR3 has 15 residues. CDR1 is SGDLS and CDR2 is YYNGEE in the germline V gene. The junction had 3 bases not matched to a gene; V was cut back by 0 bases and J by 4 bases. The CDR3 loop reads CASSVDRGITGELFF. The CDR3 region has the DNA TGTGCCAGCAGCGTAGACAGGGGAATCACCGGGGAGCTGTTTTTT.

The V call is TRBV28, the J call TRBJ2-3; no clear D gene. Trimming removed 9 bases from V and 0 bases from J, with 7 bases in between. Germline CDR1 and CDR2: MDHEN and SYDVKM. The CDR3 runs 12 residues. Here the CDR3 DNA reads TGTGCCAGTCGAGAGAGCACAGATACGCAGTATTTT. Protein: CASRESTDTQYF.

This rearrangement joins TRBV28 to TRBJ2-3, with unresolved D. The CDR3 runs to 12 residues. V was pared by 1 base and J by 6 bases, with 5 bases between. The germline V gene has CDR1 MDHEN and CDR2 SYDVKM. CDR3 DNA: TGTGCCAGCAGTTTATTGAGGGATACGCAGTATTTT. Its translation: CASSLLRDTQYF.